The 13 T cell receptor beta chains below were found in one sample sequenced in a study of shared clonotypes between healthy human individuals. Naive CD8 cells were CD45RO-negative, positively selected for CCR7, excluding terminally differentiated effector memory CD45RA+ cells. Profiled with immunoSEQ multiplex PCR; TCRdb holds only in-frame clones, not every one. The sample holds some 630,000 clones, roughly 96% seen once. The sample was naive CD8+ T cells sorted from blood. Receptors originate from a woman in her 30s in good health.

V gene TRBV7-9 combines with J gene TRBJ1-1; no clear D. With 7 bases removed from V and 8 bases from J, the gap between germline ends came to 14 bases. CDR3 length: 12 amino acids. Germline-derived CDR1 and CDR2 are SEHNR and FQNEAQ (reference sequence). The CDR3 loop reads CASTIIHREAFF. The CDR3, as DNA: TGTGCCAGCACAATAATTCATCGAGAAGCTTTCTTT.

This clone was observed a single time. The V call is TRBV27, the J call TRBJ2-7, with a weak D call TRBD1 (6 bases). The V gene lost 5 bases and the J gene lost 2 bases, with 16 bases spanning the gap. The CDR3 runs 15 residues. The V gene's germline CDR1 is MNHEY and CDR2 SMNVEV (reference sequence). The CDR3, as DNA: TGTGCCAGCAGTCCCAACCGGGACACCGCCTACGAGCAGTACTTC. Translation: CASSPNRDTAYEQYF.

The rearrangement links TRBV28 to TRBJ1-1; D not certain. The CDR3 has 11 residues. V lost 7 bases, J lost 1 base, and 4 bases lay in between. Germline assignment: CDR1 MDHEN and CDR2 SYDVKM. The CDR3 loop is CASTENTEAFF. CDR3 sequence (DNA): TGTGCCAGCACAGAGAACACTGAAGCTTTCTTT.

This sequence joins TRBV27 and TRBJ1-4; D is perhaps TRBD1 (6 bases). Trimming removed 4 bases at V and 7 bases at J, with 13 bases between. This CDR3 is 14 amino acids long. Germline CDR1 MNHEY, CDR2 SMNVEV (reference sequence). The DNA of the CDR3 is TGTGCCAGCAGTTCTACAGGGTTGGGTGAAAAACTGTTTTTT. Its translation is CASSSTGLGEKLFF.

In DNA form, the CDR3 reads TGTGCCAGCAGCTTAGGGCCAATAGCTTTCTTT. Protein: CASSLGPIAFF. This sequence joins TRBV7-9 and TRBJ1-1; D not resolved. The V and J ends lost 1 base and 10 bases respectively, with 7 bases between them. CDR1 and CDR2 from the germline V gene are SEHNR and FQNEAQ (reference sequence). The CDR3 has 11 amino acids.

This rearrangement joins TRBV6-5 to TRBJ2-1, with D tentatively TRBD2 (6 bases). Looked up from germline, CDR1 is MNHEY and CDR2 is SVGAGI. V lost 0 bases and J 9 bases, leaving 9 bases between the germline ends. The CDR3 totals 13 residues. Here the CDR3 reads CASSYSEGIEQFF. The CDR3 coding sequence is TGTGCCAGCAGTTACTCGGAGGGTATTGAGCAGTTCTTC.

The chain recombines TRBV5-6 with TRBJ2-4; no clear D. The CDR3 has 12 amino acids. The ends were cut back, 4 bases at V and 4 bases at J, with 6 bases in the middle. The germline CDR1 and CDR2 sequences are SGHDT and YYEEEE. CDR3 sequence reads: CASSGTKNIQYF. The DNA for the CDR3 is TGTGCCAGCAGCGGCACAAAAAACATTCAGTACTTC.

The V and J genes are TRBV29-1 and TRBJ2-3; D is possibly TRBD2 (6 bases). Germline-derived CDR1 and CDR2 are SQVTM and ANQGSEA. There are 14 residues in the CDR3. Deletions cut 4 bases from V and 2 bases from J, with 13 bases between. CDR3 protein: CSVVDSGFTDTQYF. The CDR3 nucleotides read TGCAGCGTTGTGGATAGCGGTTTCACAGATACGCAGTATTTT.

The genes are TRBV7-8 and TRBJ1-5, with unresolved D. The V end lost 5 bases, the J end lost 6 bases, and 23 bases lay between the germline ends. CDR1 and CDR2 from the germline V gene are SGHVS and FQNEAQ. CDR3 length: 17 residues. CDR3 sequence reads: CASSLGSVYGRFQPQHF. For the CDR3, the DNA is TGTGCCAGCAGCCTAGGATCGGTGTACGGGCGATTTCAGCCCCAGCATTTT.

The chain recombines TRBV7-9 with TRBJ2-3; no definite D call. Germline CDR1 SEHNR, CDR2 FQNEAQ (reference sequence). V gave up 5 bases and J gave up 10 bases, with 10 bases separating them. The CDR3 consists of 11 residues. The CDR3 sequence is CASSPYFAQYF. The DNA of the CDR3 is TGTGCCAGCAGCCCGTATTTCGCGCAGTATTTT. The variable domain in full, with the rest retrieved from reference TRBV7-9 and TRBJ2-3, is DTGVSQNPRHKITKRGQNVTFRCDPISEHNRLYWYRQTLGQGPEFLTYFQNEAQLEKSRLLSDRFSAERPKGSFSTLEIQRTEQGDSAMYLCASSPYFAQYFGPGTRLTVL.

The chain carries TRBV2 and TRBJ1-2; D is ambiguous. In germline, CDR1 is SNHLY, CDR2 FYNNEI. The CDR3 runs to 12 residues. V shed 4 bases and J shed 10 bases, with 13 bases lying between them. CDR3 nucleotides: TGTGCCAGCAGTGTAGGACCGAGTGACTACACCTTC. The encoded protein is CASSVGPSDYTF.

As DNA, the CDR3 is TGTGCCAGTAGTATCTGGGGCACCCGGGGCACAGATACGCAGTATTTT. Translation: CASSIWGTRGTDTQYF. The V and J genes are TRBV19 and TRBJ2-3; D is possibly TRBD1 (5 bases). Germline CDR1 and CDR2: LNHDA and SQIVND (reference sequence). The CDR3 length is 16 residues. Trimming cost V 3 bases and J 1 base, with 14 bases left between them.

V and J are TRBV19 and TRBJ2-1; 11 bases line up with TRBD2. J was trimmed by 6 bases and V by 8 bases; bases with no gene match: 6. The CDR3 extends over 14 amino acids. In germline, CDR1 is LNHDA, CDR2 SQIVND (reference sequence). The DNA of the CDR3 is TGTGCCAGTCATAGCGGGAGGGGGCTCAATGAGCAGTTCTTC. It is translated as CASHSGRGLNEQFF.